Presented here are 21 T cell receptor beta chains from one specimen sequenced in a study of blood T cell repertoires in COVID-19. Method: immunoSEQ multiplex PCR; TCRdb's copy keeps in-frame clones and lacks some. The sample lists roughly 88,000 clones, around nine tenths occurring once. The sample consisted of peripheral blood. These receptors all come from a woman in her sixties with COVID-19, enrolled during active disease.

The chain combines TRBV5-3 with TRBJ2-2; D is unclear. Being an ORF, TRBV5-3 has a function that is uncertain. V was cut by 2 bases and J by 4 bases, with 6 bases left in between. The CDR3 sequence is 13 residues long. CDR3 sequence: CARSFTATGELFF. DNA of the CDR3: TGTGCCAGAAGCTTTACTGCCACCGGGGAGCTGTTTTTT.

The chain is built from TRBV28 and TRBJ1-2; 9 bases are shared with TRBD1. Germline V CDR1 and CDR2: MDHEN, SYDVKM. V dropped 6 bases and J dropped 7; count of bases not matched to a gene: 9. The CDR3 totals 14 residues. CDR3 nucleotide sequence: TGTGCCAGCAGAAACCGGGACAGGGAGGGTGGCTACACCTTC. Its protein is CASRNRDREGGYTF.

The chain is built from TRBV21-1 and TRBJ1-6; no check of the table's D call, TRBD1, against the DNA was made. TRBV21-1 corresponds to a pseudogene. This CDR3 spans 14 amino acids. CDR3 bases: TGTGCCAGCAGCAAAGGGACAGAGAATTCACCCCTCCACTTT. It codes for CASSKGTENSPLHF.

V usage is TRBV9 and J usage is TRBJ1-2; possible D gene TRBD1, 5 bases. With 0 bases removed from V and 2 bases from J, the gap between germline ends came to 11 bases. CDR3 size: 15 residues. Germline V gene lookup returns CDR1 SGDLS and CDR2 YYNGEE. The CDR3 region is CASSVGSGGNYGYTF. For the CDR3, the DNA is TGTGCCAGCAGCGTAGGATCCGGGGGAAACTATGGCTACACCTTC.

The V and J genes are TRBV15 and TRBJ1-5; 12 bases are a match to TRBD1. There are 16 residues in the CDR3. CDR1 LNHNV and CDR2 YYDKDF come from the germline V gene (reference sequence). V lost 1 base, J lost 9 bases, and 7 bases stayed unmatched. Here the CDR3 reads CATSRVGQGAGRPQHF. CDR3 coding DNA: TGTGCCACCAGCAGAGTGGGACAGGGGGCCGGGAGGCCCCAGCATTTT.

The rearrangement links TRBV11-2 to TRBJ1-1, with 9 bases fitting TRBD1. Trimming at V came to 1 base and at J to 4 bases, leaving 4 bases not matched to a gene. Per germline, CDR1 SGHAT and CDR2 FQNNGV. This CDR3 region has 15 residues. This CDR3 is CASSLGTGDFTEAFF. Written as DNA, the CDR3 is TGTGCCAGCAGCTTAGGGACAGGGGATTTCACTGAAGCTTTCTTT.

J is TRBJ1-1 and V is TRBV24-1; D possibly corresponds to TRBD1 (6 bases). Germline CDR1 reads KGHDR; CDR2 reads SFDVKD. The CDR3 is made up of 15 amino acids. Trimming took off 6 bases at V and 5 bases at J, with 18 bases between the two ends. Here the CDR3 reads CATSTGGGGWTEAFF. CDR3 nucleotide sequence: TGTGCCACCAGTACGGGGGGAGGGGGTTGGACTGAAGCTTTCTTT.

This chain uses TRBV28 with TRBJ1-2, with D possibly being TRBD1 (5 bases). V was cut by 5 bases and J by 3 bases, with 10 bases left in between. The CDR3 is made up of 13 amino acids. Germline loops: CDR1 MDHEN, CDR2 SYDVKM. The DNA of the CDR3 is TGTGCCAGCAGTCCTGCGGGGGACTATGGCTACACCTTC. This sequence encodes CASSPAGDYGYTF.

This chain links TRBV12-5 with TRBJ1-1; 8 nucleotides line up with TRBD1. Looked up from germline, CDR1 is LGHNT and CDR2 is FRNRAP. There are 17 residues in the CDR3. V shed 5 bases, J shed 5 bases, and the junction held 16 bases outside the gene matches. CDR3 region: CASGDNTRTGSFTEAFF. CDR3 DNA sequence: TGTGCTAGTGGTGATAACACTCGGACAGGGTCTTTTACTGAAGCTTTCTTT.

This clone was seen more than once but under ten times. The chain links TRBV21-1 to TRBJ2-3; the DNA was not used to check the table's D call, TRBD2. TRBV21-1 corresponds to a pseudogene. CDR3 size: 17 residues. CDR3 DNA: TGTGCCAGCAGCAAAGGCGTCTATCGGGTCCTCACAGATACGCAGTATTTT. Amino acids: CASSKGVYRVLTDTQYF.

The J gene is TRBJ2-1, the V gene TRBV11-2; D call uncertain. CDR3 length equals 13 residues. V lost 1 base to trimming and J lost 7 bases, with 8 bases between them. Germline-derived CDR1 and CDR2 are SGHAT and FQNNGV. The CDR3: CASSLGGVNEQFF. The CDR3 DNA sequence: TGTGCCAGCAGCTTAGGAGGCGTTAATGAGCAGTTCTTC.

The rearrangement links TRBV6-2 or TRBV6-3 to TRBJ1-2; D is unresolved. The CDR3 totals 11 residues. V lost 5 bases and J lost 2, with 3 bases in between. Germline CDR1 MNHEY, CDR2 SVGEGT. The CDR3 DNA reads TGTGCCAGCAGTCAGAACTATGGCTACACCTTC. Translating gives CASSQNYGYTF.

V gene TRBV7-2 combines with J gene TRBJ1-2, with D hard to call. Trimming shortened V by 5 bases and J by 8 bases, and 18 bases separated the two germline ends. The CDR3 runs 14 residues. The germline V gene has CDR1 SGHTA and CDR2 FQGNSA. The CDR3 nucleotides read TGTGCCAGCAGCCCTGAAATTGCGGTCGTAGGCTACACCTTC. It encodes CASSPEIAVVGYTF.

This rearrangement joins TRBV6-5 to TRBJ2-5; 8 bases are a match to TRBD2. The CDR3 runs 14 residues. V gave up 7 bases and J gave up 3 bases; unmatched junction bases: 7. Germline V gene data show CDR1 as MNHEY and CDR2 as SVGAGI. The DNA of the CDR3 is TGTGCCAGCACCCGGGGGGGGGTGGAAGAGACCCAGTACTTC. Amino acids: CASTRGGVEETQYF.

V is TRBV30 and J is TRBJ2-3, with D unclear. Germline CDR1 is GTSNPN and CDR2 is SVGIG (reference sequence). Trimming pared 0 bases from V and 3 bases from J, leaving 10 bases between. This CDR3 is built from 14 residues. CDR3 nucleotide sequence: TGTGCCTGGAGTGTCCGTCCCGGGACAGATACGCAGTATTTT. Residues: CAWSVRPGTDTQYF.

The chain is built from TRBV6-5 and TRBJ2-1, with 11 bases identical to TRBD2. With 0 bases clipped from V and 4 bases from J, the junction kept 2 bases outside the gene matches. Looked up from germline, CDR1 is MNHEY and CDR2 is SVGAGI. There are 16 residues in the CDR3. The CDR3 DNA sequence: TGTGCCAGCAGTTACTCCCCTAGCGGGGGGTACAATGAGCAGTTCTTC. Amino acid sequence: CASSYSPSGGYNEQFF.

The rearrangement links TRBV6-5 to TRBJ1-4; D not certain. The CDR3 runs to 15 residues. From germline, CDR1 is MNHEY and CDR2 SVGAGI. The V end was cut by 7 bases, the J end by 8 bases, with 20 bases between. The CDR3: CASTGEVQANEKLFF. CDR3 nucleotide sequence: TGTGCCAGCACCGGGGAGGTCCAAGCGAACGAAAAACTGTTTTTT.

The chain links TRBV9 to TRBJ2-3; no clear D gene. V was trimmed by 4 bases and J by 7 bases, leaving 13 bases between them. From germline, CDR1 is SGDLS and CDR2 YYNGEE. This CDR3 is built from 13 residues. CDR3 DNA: TGTGCCAGCAGCCCCCCGGTCGCGTATACGCAGTATTTT. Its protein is CASSPPVAYTQYF.

DNA of the CDR3: TGTGCCAGCAGCCATCCGCGGGCTAGAGATCAGCGGGGCTTGGGAGCCAAAAACATTCAGTACTTC. Protein product: CASSHPRARDQRGLGAKNIQYF. The chain employs TRBV3-1 (or the pseudogene TRBV3-2) and TRBJ2-4; 7 bases are shared with TRBD2. With 3 bases clipped from V and 0 bases from J, the junction kept 23 bases outside the gene matches. The germline CDR1 and CDR2 sequences are LGHDT and YNNKEL (reference sequence). The CDR3 covers 22 residues.

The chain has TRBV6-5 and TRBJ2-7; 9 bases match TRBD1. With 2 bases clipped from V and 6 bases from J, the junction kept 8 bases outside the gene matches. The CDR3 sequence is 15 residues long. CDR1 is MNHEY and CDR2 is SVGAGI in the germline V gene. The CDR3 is CASSYPGQGRSEQYF. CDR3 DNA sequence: TGTGCCAGCAGTTACCCAGGACAGGGGCGGAGCGAGCAGTACTTC.

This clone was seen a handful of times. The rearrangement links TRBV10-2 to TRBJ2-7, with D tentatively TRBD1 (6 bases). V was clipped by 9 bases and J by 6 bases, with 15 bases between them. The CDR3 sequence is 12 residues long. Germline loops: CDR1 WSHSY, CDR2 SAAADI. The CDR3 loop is CASGQFPSEQYF. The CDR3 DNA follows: TGCGCCAGTGGACAGTTTCCATCCGAGCAGTACTTC.